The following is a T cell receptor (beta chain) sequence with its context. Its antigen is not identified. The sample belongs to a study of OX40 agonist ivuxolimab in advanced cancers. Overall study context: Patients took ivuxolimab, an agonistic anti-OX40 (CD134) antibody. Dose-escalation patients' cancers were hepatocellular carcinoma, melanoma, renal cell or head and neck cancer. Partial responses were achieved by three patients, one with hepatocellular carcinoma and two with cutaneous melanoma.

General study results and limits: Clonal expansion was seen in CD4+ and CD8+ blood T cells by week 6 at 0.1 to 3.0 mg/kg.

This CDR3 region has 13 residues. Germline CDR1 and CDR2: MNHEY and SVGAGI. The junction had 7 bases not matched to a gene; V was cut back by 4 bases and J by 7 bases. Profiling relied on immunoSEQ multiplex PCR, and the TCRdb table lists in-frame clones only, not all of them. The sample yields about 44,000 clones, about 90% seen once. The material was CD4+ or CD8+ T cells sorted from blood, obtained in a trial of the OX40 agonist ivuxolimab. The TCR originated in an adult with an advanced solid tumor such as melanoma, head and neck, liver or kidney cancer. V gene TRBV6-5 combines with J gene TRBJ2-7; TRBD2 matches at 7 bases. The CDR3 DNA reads TGTGCCAGCAGTTTCGGCGGGAGAGCTGAGCAGTACTTC. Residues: CASSFGGRAEQYF.